What follows is one T cell receptor (beta chain) and its context. Clones were sequenced by immunoSEQ multiplex PCR, and TCRdb holds only the in-frame ones, with some missing. Among about 110,000 clones listed, approximately 90% were seen once. This sample stems from a study of control samples from healthy donors and cancer patients. The germline V gene encodes CDR1 SGHDN and CDR2 FVKESK. The J segment lost 4 bases and the V segment lost 2 bases, leaving 3 bases of the junction unmatched. There are 15 residues in the CDR3. Sequences were obtained from blood. This clonotype originated in a woman between 50 and 59 years old in good health. The rearrangement joins TRBV14 to TRBJ2-7, with 12 bases matching TRBD2. CDR3 in amino acids: CASSQRLAGAYEQYF. In nucleotides, the CDR3 is TGTGCCAGCAGCCAAAGACTAGCGGGGGCTTACGAGCAGTACTTC.